This T cell receptor beta chain was obtained from a study of PD-L1 blockade in urothelial cancer. In the study overall: Analyses were performed on blood at 3 weeks after treatment start (the second dose) and at 6 weeks.

Trimming removed 1 base from V and 5 bases from J, with 20 bases in between. The CDR3 covers 17 residues. CDR1 and CDR2 (germline): LGHNT, FRNRAP. Sample time point: peripheral blood 6 weeks after treatment start. Method: immunoSEQ multiplex PCR; TCRdb's copy keeps in-frame clones and lacks some. The repertoire consists of about 91,000 clones, with less than 90% occurring once and the leading ten covering approximately 8.4%. The gene calls are TRBV12-5 and TRBJ1-1; perhaps TRBD1 as D (5 bases). This receptor was identified in a man between 65 and 79 years old with urothelial cancer. The input for sequencing was PBMCs, taken around atezolizumab (anti-PD-L1) treatment. The CDR3 DNA reads TGTGCTAGTGGTTTGGGGACGGTCGGCCGGGGGAATACTGAAGCTTTCTTT. This codes for CASGLGTVGRGNTEAFF. Combining the CDR3 with reference TRBV12-5 and TRBJ1-1 gives the whole variable domain DARVTQTPRHKVTEMGQEVTMRCQPILGHNTVFWYRQTMMQGLELLAYFRNRAPLDDSGMPKDRFSAEMPDATLATLKIQPSEPRDSAVYFCASGLGTVGRGNTEAFFGQGTRLTVV.